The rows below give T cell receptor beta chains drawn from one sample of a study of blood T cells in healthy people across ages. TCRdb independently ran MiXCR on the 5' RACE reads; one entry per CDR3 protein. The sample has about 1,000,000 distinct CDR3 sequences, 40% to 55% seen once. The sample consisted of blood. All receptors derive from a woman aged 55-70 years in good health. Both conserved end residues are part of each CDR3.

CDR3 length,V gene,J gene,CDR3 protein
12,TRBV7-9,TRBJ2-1,CASSLSDRGAFF
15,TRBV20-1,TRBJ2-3,CSARGTGRWIVAQYF
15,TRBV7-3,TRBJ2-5,CASSLVSGRAETQYF
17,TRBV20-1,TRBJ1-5,CSAREYQTGVSNQPQHF
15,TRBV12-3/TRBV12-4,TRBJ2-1,CASSLVASGSREQFF
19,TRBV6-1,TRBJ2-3,CASSPGTSGRAFSADTQYF
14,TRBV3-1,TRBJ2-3,CASSQEREAYTQYF
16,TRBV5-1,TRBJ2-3,CASSLYGGTSTDTQYF
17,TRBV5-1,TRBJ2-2,CASSEGLAESNTGELFF
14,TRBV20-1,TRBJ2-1,CSARPSGITHEQFF
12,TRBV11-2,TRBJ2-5,CASSLGYREQYF
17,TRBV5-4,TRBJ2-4,CASSLGGLEIAKNIQYF
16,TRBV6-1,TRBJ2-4,CASSHRQGLAKNIQYF
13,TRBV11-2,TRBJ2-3,CASSPSFTDTQYF
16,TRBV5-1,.,CASSLSGSSSYNEQYF
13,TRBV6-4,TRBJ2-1,CASSAELANEQFF
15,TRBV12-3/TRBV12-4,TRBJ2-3,CASTLVGGTTDTQYF
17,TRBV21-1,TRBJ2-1,CASSKVMSGRRPGKQFF
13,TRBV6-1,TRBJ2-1,CASSAVEAREQFF
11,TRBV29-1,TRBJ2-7,CSVDWARERYF
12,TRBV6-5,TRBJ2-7,CASNPQGAEQYF
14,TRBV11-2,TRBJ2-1,CASSSLRTGREQFF
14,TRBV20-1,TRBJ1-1,CSARDASRGTEAFF
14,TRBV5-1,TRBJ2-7,CASNLRAAYNEQYF
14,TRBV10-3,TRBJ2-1,CATLAGLSYNEQFF
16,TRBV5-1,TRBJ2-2,CASSPYRDSRPGELFF
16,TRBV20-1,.,CSAPPGEGALRETQYF
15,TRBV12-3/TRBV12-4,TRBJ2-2,CASSPLTVNTGELFF
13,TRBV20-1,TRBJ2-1,CSARVTGGSEQFF
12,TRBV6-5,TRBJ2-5,CASSMGQETQYF
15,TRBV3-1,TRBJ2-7,CASSPHTGQNYEQYF
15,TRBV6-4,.,CASRPRTSAYYEQYF
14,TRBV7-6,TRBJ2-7,CASSLGLTGDEQYF
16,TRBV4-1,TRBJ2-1,CASSHDQDSLYNEQFF
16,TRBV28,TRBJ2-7,CASSGQASYYIYEQYF
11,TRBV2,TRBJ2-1,CASSAGNEQFF
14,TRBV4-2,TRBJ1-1,CASSLISENTEAFF
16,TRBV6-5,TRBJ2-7,CARTILPGTATYEQYF
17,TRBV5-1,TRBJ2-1,CASSLRGGTSGNNEQFF
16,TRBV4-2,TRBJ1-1,CASSQDNTAMNTEAFF
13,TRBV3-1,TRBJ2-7,CASSQVLTYEQYF
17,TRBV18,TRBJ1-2,CASSPVAPRGQDYGYTF
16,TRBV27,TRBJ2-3,CASRRGLGSSTDTQYF
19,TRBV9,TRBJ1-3,CASSVRASSTGASGNTIYF
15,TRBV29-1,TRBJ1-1,CSVGELVGENTEAFF
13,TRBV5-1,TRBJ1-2,CASSRGRNYGYTF
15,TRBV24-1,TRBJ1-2,CATSKGDGNNYGYTF
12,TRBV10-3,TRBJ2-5,CAISVLGETQYF
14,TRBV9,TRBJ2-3,CASSGGGRTDTQYF